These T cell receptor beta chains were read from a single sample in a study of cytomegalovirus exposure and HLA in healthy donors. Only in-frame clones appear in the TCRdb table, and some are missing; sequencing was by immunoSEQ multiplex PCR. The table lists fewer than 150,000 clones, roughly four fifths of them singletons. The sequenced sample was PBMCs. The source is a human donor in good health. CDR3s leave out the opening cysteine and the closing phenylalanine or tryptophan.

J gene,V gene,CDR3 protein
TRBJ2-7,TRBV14,ASSEQGSYEQY
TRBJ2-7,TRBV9,ASRRGEGPYEQY
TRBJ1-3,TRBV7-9,ASSLVTGNTIY
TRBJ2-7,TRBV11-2,ASSKDSTYEQY
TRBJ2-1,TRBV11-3,ASGTGGGEQF
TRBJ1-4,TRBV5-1,ASSMAPGQILGEKLF
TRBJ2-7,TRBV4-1,ATSSSIGYEQY
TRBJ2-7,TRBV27,ASSWSGRAYEQY
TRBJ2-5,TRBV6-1,ASSVTAGTGVGETQY
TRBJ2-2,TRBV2,ASSMTAGGPTGELF
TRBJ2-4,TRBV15,ATSIYRGLNIQY
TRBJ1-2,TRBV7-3,ASSPGGPTGYT
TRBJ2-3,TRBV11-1,ASSLSGRRDTQY
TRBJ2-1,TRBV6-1,ASSESQGAPNEQF
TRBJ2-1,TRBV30,AWSPGTPNEQF